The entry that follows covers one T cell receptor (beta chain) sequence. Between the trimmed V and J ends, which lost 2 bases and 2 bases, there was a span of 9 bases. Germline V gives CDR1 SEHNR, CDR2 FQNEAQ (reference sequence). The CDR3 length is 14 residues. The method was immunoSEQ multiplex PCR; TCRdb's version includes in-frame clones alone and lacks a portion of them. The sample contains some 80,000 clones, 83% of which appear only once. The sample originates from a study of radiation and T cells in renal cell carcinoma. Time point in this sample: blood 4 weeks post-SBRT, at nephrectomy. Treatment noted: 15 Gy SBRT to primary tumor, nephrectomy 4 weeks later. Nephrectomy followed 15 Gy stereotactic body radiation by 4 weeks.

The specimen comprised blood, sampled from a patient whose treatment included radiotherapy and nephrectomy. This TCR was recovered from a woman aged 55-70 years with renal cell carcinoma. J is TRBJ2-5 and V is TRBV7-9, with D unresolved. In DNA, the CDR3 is TGTGCCAGCAGCTTAAGGGTCGGGCAAGAGACCCAGTACTTC. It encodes CASSLRVGQETQYF.